Listed below are T cell receptor beta chains from one sample, sequenced in a study of blood T cell repertoires in COVID-19. Only in-frame clones appear in the TCRdb table, and some are missing; sequencing was by immunoSEQ multiplex PCR. The sample lists 200,000 to 250,000 clones, roughly 80% occurring once. Sequenced input: peripheral blood. Source of these receptors: a woman in her sixties who had recovered from COVID-19. Each CDR3 is given with its conserved first and last residue. A D gene is named only where the DNA matches it firmly. The listing skips clone size in some rows; elsewhere it reads once, few, many or a size class.

clone_size | j_call | v_call | d_call | cdr3_nt | cdr3_aa
. | TRBJ2-7 | TRBV7-2 | . | TGTGCCAGCAGCTTAGCGGGCAGGGAACAAGACGAGCAGTACTTC | CASSLAGREQDEQYF
. | TRBJ1-3 | TRBV14 | TRBD1 | TGTGCCAGCAGCCAAGTACAGGGGTTCTCTGGAAACACCATATATTTT | CASSQVQGFSGNTIYF
. | TRBJ1-2 | TRBV2 | . | TGTGCCAGCAGTGAAGGCCCAGGCCATAACTATGGCTACACCTTC | CASSEGPGHNYGYTF
few | TRBJ1-1 | TRBV5-1 | . | TGCGCCAGCAGCGCCGACGGCTCAGGGAACACTGAAGCTTTCTTT | CASSADGSGNTEAFF
. | TRBJ2-7 | TRBV9 | TRBD2 | TGTGCCAGCAGCGTAGGGGGAGGGCAATCATTTCAGTACTTC | CASSVGGGQSFQYF
. | TRBJ1-1 | TRBV9 | . | TGTGCCAGCGGGGTACAGGGGAACACTGAAGCTTTCTTT | CASGVQGNTEAFF
. | TRBJ2-2 | TRBV14 | TRBD1 | TGTGCCAGCAGCTACAGGACAGGGACCCCTTCTACCGGGGAGCTGTTTTTT | CASSYRTGTPSTGELFF
. | TRBJ2-7 | TRBV19 | . | TGTGCCAGTAGTACCACTAGGGATCGGCAGTACTTC | CASSTTRDRQYF
. | TRBJ1-1 | TRBV5-5 | TRBD1 | TGTGCCAGCAGCTTCGATCAGGGGGCCACTGAAGCTTTCTTT | CASSFDQGATEAFF
. | TRBJ2-7 | TRBV4-2 | TRBD1 | TGTGCCAGCAGCCAACCCGGACAGGGTAGCAACGAGCAGTACTTC | CASSQPGQGSNEQYF
. | TRBJ2-3 | TRBV5-8 | TRBD2 | TGTGCCAGCAGCTCGACTAGCGGGGGACCCACAGATACGCAGTATTTT | CASSSTSGGPTDTQYF
. | TRBJ2-3 | TRBV29-1 | . | TGCAGCGTTGCGGGCGGGGTTGGCGCAGATACGCAGTATTTT | CSVAGGVGADTQYF
. | TRBJ2-7 | TRBV18 | . | TGTGCCAGCTCACGCAGGGGCGAGCAGTACTTC | CASSRRGEQYF
. | TRBJ1-3 | TRBV15 | . | TGTGCCACCAGCAGAGATTGGGGGGAAGGAAACACCATATATTTT | CATSRDWGEGNTIYF
. | TRBJ1-1 | TRBV6-6 | . | TGTGCCAGCAGTTCACAGGCAGGGAACACTGAAGCTTTCTTT | CASSSQAGNTEAFF
. | TRBJ2-3 | TRBV13 | . | TGTGCCAGCAGCTTGCAGGGGCGCGGGGATACGCAGTATTTT | CASSLQGRGDTQYF
once | TRBJ2-3 | TRBV2 | TRBD2 | TGTGCCAGCAGGTGGGGACTAGCGGGGAAATCTAGCACAGATACGCAGTATTTT | CASRWGLAGKSSTDTQYF
. | TRBJ2-3 | TRBV19 | TRBD1 | TGTGCCAGTACGACAGGGATTGAGGCAGATACGCAGTATTTT | CASTTGIEADTQYF
. | TRBJ2-1 | TRBV19 | TRBD2 | TGTGCCAGTAGTGTTCAAGCGGGGGGGAATGAGCAGTTCTTC | CASSVQAGGNEQFF